Sequencing of this T cell receptor beta chain was carried out in a study of blood T cell repertoires in COVID-19. The repertoire was sequenced with immunoSEQ multiplex PCR; TCRdb's copy has only in-frame clones and lacks some. This sample yields about 89,000 clones, of which around nine tenths are seen a single time; 1% to 1.5% belongs to the top ten. This clone was found a few times. The CDR3 is 14 amino acids. Trimming took off 2 bases at V and 5 bases at J, with 12 bases between the two ends. Germline CDR1 KGHSH, CDR2 LQKENI. Sequenced material: peripheral blood. The chain couples TRBV18 to TRBJ1-1, with unresolved D. The source of this sequence is an elderly man with active or convalescent COVID-19. CDR3 in DNA: TGTGCCAGCTCACCAGCCGGGGTAGGGACTGAAGCTTTCTTT. Its protein product is CASSPAGVGTEAFF. Filled out from reference TRBV18 and TRBJ1-1, the complete variable domain reads NAGVMQNPRHLVRRRGQEARLRCSPMKGHSHVYWYRQLPEEGLKFMVYLQKENIIDESGMPKERFSAEFPKEGPSILRIQQVVRGDSAAYFCASSPAGVGTEAFFGQGTRLTVV.